The present TCR beta chain was sequenced within a study of regulatory T cells in long-lasting Graves disease. The study, taken as a whole, reports: Persistent patients shared more public clonotypes (roughly 2,800) than new patients (approximately 1,000). TRBV28, TRBJ1-2 and TRBJ2-5 were segments that persistent disease favored.

Building the TCR beta libraries relied on iRepertoire HTBI primers, and CDR3 regions underwent Arm-PCR. MiXCR, run by TCRdb on the multiplex PCR reads, gives a single entry per CDR3 protein. The table has 350,000 to 400,000 distinct CDR3 sequences, around 15% seen once. The CDR3 loop spans 16 amino acids. Germline CDR1 DFQATT, CDR2 SNEGSKA (reference sequence). V lost 0 bases and J lost 0; bases outside the gene matches: 5. Time point specified: newly diagnosed GD, antithyroid drugs for less than 3 months. There was RNA extracted from PBMCs, and the TCR library was made from it. This clonotype was counted many times. The antigen is undetermined. The sample was also reused in another study, on T cells in Graves' hyperthyroidism and ophthalmopathy.

The sequence was collected from a young woman with Graves disease. Material: peripheral blood mononuclear cells (PBMCs), obtained at new diagnosis, from a patient treated with antithyroid drugs. This sequence joins TRBV20-1 and TRBJ2-7; 10 bases align to TRBD1. CDR3 DNA: TGCAGTGCTAGAGATCTGGGGACAGGGGACTCCTACGAGCAGTACTTC. Amino acid sequence: CSARDLGTGDSYEQYF.